This T cell receptor (beta chain) comes out of a study of post-analysis software for immune sequencing data. V was pared by 4 bases and J by 4 bases, with 7 bases of the junction left unmatched. The CDR3 has 14 residues. Germline lookup yields CDR1 DFQATT and CDR2 SNEGSKA (reference sequence). Study-level results: Included in a set of roughly five TRBV segments more frequent in patients than controls were TRBV5-6, TRBV5-1 and TRBV20-1.

Unique molecular identifiers were present in the TCR beta cDNA libraries. T cells numbering about 0.85 to 11 million gave rise to 500,000 or so cDNA molecules. TCRdb fed the PCR reads into MiXCR, producing one record per CDR3 protein. Of more than 500,000 distinct CDR3 sequences listed, 34% are singletons. Concerning this clonotype: Its antigen remains unidentified.

Sequencing was done on a sample of blood. This receptor was taken from a girl aged 2-17 years with multiple sclerosis. This chain links TRBV20-1 with TRBJ1-2; 9 bases are a match to TRBD1. The CDR3 spells CSATNRGRPYGYTF. The CDR3 DNA sequence: TGCAGTGCTACGAACAGGGGGCGCCCCTATGGCTACACCTTC.